This TCR beta chain is from a study of cytomegalovirus exposure and HLA in healthy donors. Study findings and constraints: Associated with cytomegalovirus, according to the listing, were around 160 TCR beta chains. A later look showed TCR association rates differing by HLA locus, highest for DRB1 and lowest for HLA-C. Sequencing probably produced one cluster of sequence variants that were highly shared. In a later analysis, TCR beta V- and J-gene trimming showed a link to a missense DCLRE1C variant.

Use of 60 Vbeta and 13 Jbeta primers characterized the PCR. Profiled with immunoSEQ multiplex PCR; TCRdb holds only in-frame clones, not every one. The sample has 150,000 or so clones, roughly 80% seen once. With regard to this clone: The target antigen is unknown.

Per the germline V gene, CDR1 is SGDLS and CDR2 is YYNGEE. The CDR3 runs to 15 residues. Trimming removed 0 bases from V and 4 bases from J, with 13 bases in between. This chain connects TRBV9 to TRBJ1-2, with D maybe TRBD1 (5 bases). The sample consisted of PBMCs. The sequence derives from a woman in her thirties or forties in good health and CMV-seronegative. CDR3 protein: CASSVGPSGIYGYTF. CDR3 coding DNA: TGTGCCAGCAGCGTAGGGCCCTCAGGGATCTATGGCTACACCTTC.